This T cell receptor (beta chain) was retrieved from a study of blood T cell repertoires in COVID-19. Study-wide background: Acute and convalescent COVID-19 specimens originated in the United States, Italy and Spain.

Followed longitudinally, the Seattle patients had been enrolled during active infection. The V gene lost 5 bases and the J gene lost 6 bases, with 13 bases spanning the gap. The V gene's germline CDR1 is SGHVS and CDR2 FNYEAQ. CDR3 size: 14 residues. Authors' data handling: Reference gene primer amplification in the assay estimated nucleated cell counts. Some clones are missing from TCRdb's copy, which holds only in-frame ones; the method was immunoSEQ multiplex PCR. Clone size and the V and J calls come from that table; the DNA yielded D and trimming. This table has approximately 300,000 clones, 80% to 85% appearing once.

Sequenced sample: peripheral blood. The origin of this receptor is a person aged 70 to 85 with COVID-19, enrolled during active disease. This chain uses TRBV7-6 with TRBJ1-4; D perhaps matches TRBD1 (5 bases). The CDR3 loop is CASSQHPGDEKLFF. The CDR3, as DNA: TGTGCCAGCAGCCAACACCCGGGGGATGAAAAACTGTTTTTT.